The 6 T cell receptor beta chains in this list originate from one sample, sequenced in a study of T cell changes during pregnancy in multiple sclerosis. TCRdb keeps only in-frame clones here, not all; method: immunoSEQ multiplex PCR. The table lists 15,000 to 17,000 clones, roughly 84% of them singletons. The material was CD8+ T cells from peripheral blood mononuclear cells, obtained after pregnancy. The receptors derive from a female donor in good health, enrolled as a control in a pregnancy study.

J is TRBJ2-5 and V is TRBV11-2; 7 bases map to TRBD1. CDR3 length: 18 residues. With V trimmed by 3 bases and J by 3 bases, 16 bases remained unmatched. Germline-derived CDR1 and CDR2 are SGHAT and FQNNGV. The CDR3 DNA reads TGTGCCAGCAGCTTCGGGACAGCACCCTTGAATTCGGAAGAGACCCAGTACTTC. This encodes CASSFGTAPLNSEETQYF. The whole variable domain, filled in from reference TRBV11-2 and TRBJ2-5, reads EAGVAQSPRYKIIEKRQSVAFWCNPISGHATLYWYQQILGQGPKLLIQFQNNGVVDDSQLPKDRFSAERLKGVDSTLKIQPAKLEDSAVYLCASSFGTAPLNSEETQYFGPGTRLLVL.

V usage is TRBV27 and J usage is TRBJ2-7; TRBD2 agrees at 9 bases. J gave up 0 bases and V 5 bases, and 2 bases lay outside the gene matches. The CDR3 extends over 14 amino acids. Germline V gene data show CDR1 as MNHEY and CDR2 as SMNVEV (reference sequence). CDR3 loop: CASSVSGSSYEQYF. The DNA for the CDR3 is TGTGCCAGCAGTGTTAGCGGGAGCTCCTACGAGCAGTACTTC.

This chain uses TRBV4-1 with TRBJ1-4, with D tentatively TRBD1 (6 bases). The V gene lost 0 bases and the J gene lost 5 bases, with 19 bases spanning the gap. In germline, CDR1 is MGHRA, CDR2 YSYEKL. This CDR3 has 18 amino acids. The CDR3 loop is CASSQEGRQDRLNEKLFF. DNA for the CDR3: TGCGCCAGCAGCCAAGAAGGACGGCAGGACAGACTAAATGAAAAACTGTTTTTT.

The rearrangement links TRBV7-9 to TRBJ1-1; 7 bases line up with TRBD1. This CDR3 is built from 12 residues. Germline V gene data show CDR1 as SEHNR and CDR2 as FQNEAQ (reference sequence). With 5 bases clipped from V and 11 bases from J, the junction kept 8 bases outside the gene matches. CDR3 loop: CASSPGTVSAFF. DNA of the CDR3: TGTGCCAGCAGCCCGGGGACAGTAAGCGCTTTCTTT.

The CDR3 here is CASSQTPGRVDEQYF. The CDR3 nucleotides are TGTGCCAGCAGCCAGACCCCCGGGAGAGTCGACGAGCAGTACTTC. V and J are TRBV7-2 and TRBJ2-7, with a weak D call TRBD2 (6 bases). Germline V gives CDR1 SGHTA, CDR2 FQGNSA. The CDR3 is 15 amino acids. V shed 5 bases and J shed 5 bases, with 19 bases lying between them.

This chain links TRBV7-9 with TRBJ1-1, with 10 bases fitting TRBD1. Germline loops: CDR1 SEHNR, CDR2 FQNEAQ (reference sequence). This CDR3 comprises 13 residues. The V gene end was trimmed by 5 bases and the J gene end by 3 bases; junction bases not matched to a gene: 0. The CDR3 nucleotides read TGTGCCAGCAGCGGACAGGGGGACACTGAAGCTTTCTTT. Its protein is CASSGQGDTEAFF.